These T cell receptor beta chains were read from a single sample in a study of blood T cell repertoires in COVID-19. Profiling relied on immunoSEQ multiplex PCR, and the TCRdb table lists in-frame clones only, not all of them. Among around 620,000 clones, approximately 90% were seen once, and the ten largest hold about 0.24%. The sample was peripheral blood. The receptors derive from a woman between 18 and 29 years old with acute or convalescent COVID-19. Each CDR3 is given with its conserved first and last residue. The D gene is left open where the match is weak. Clone size is not always given. Where it is, it says once, few, many or a class for expanded clones.

j_gene,d_gene,abundance,v_gene,CDR3aa,CDR3nt
TRBJ2-3,NA,NA,TRBV7-9,CASSLISGGTDTQYF,TGTGCCAGCAGCTTAATTTCGGGGGGCACAGATACGCAGTATTTT
TRBJ1-4,NA,NA,TRBV14,CASSQAGVSEKLFF,TGTGCCAGCAGCCAAGCGGGGGTTAGTGAAAAACTGTTTTTT
TRBJ1-1,NA,NA,TRBV5-5,CASSSLGVEAFF,TGTGCCAGCAGCTCGCTGGGCGTAGAAGCTTTCTTT
TRBJ2-1,NA,few,TRBV18,CASSPPETNNEQFF,TGTGCCAGCTCACCACCGGAGACCAACAATGAGCAGTTCTTC
TRBJ2-2,TRBD1,NA,TRBV6-1,CASMRQGAGELFF,TGTGCCAGCATGCGGCAGGGGGCCGGGGAGCTGTTTTTT
TRBJ1-3,NA,once,TRBV9,CASSPGAFSGNTIYF,TGTGCCAGCAGCCCTGGGGCATTCTCTGGAAACACCATATATTTT
TRBJ1-2,NA,NA,TRBV27,CASSLSGRFYGYTF,TGTGCCAGCAGTTTATCAGGCAGGTTCTATGGCTACACCTTC
TRBJ2-7,NA,NA,TRBV6-4,CASSAVPRHRVVYEQYF,TGTGCCAGCAGTGCCGTACCTCGCCACAGGGTCGTTTACGAGCAGTACTTC
TRBJ2-2,TRBD2,NA,TRBV7-4,CASSPIRGETGELFF,TGTGCCAGCAGCCCTATCCGGGGGGAAACCGGGGAGCTGTTTTTT
TRBJ2-1,TRBD1,NA,TRBV2,CASSEGTGTLLYNEQFF,TGTGCCAGCAGCGAAGGGACAGGGACTCTACTTTACAATGAGCAGTTCTTC
TRBJ2-1,NA,NA,TRBV13,CASSQRGGYYNEQFF,TGTGCCAGCAGCCAGAGGGGGGGGTACTACAATGAGCAGTTCTTC
TRBJ1-1,NA,once,TRBV19,CATREGPTEAFF,TGTGCCACCCGGGAGGGCCCCACTGAAGCTTTCTTT
TRBJ1-1,NA,NA,TRBV5-1,CASSFAGPNTEAFF,TGCGCCAGCAGCTTCGCAGGGCCCAACACTGAAGCTTTCTTT
TRBJ2-7,NA,NA,TRBV3-1/TRBV3-2,CASSQGWGDRRGPLYEQYF,TGTGCCAGCAGCCAAGGTTGGGGGGACCGAAGGGGCCCCCTCTACGAGCAGTACTTC
TRBJ2-1,TRBD2,NA,TRBV7-9,CASSSTGGPINEQFF,TGTGCCAGCAGCTCCACGGGGGGGCCCATCAATGAGCAGTTCTTC
TRBJ2-1,NA,NA,TRBV2,CASSDSSDYNEQFF,TGTGCCAGCAGTGATTCTAGCGACTACAATGAGCAGTTCTTC
TRBJ2-5,NA,NA,TRBV5-1,CARSRGAGGETQYF,TGCGCCCGCAGCCGCGGGGCAGGGGGGGAGACCCAGTACTTC
TRBJ1-6,NA,once,TRBV12-2,CASRLVGQGGPKVNSPLHF,TGTGCAAGTCGCTTAGTAGGGCAGGGGGGTCCCAAAGTTAATTCACCCCTCCACTTT
TRBJ1-2,NA,NA,TRBV10-3,CAISETDRGGVRGYTF,TGTGCCATCAGCGAGACAGACCGGGGGGGTGTCCGGGGCTACACCTTC
TRBJ1-4,NA,NA,TRBV5-1,CASSSGATNEKLFF,TGCGCCAGCAGCTCAGGGGCAACTAATGAAAAACTGTTTTTT
TRBJ1-1,TRBD1,NA,TRBV10-3,CAIRRGTGANTEAFF,TGTGCCATCAGGCGAGGGACAGGGGCGAACACTGAAGCTTTCTTT
TRBJ2-2,TRBD2,NA,TRBV3-1/TRBV3-2,CASSALAGGLNTGELFF,TGTGCCAGCAGCGCACTAGCGGGGGGGCTTAACACCGGGGAGCTGTTTTTT
TRBJ1-2,NA,NA,TRBV5-5,CASSLAGRTVQGYTF,TGTGCCAGCAGCTTGGCCGGTCGGACAGTGCAAGGCTACACCTTC
TRBJ1-1,NA,few,TRBV7-8,CATKTGLHTEAFF,TGTGCCACAAAGACAGGTTTGCATACTGAAGCTTTCTTT
TRBJ2-3,NA,NA,TRBV6-4,CASSFQRASTDTQYF,TGTGCCAGCAGTTTCCAGCGGGCTAGCACAGATACGCAGTATTTT
TRBJ2-7,TRBD1,few,TRBV4-1,CASSQGGTGDYEQYF,TGCGCCAGCAGCCAGGGGGGGACAGGGGACTACGAGCAGTACTTC
TRBJ2-7,TRBD1,NA,TRBV4-1,CASSQGTGNREQYF,TGCGCCAGCAGCCAAGGGACAGGGAATAGGGAGCAGTACTTC
TRBJ1-2,TRBD1,few,TRBV5-6,CASTETGYNGYTF,TGTGCCAGCACCGAGACAGGGTATAATGGCTACACCTTC
TRBJ1-2,NA,NA,TRBV27,CASSLLGQSHYGYTF,TGTGCCAGCAGTTTACTGGGCCAGAGTCACTATGGCTACACCTTC
TRBJ2-2,TRBD1,NA,TRBV9,CASSVAGDSYTGELFF,TGTGCCAGCAGCGTAGCAGGGGACAGCTACACCGGGGAGCTGTTTTTT
TRBJ1-5,NA,NA,TRBV11-3,CASSLGQQGNSNQPQHF,TGTGCCAGCAGCTTAGGACAGCAGGGTAACAGTAATCAGCCCCAGCATTTT
TRBJ1-2,TRBD1,NA,TRBV5-1,CASSWTGGFLTF,TGCGCCAGCAGCTGGACAGGGGGCTTCTTGACCTTC
TRBJ1-1,TRBD1,NA,TRBV5-1,CASSLGTGTTEAFF,TGCGCCAGCAGCTTGGGGACAGGGACCACTGAAGCTTTCTTT
TRBJ1-1,NA,NA,TRBV24-1,CATSEGAAAFF,TGTGCCACCAGTGAGGGGGCCGCAGCTTTCTTT
TRBJ2-7,NA,NA,TRBV27,CASSFGLFYEQYF,TGTGCCAGCAGTTTTGGCCTGTTTTACGAGCAGTACTTC
TRBJ2-7,NA,NA,TRBV21-1,CASSKPRTAYEQYF,TGTGCCAGCAGCAAACCTAGAACCGCGTACGAGCAGTACTTC
TRBJ2-2,NA,NA,TRBV12-5,CASGLVFLSFTDATGELFF,TGTGCTAGTGGTTTGGTATTCCTCTCGTTTACAGACGCCACCGGGGAGCTGTTTTTT
TRBJ2-2,TRBD1,NA,TRBV2,CASSGQGATGELFF,TGTGCCAGCAGTGGACAGGGGGCCACCGGGGAGCTGTTTTTT
TRBJ1-2,NA,NA,TRBV3-1/TRBV3-2,CASSPIVSNYGYTF,TGTGCCAGCAGCCCCATTGTTTCTAACTATGGCTACACCTTC
TRBJ2-7,NA,once,TRBV4-3,CASSQGFGTVSYEQYF,TGCGCCAGCAGCCAAGGGTTCGGGACTGTCTCCTACGAGCAGTACTTC
TRBJ1-1,NA,NA,TRBV24-1,CATSEGLAGTEAFF,TGTGCCACCAGTGAGGGCCTGGCAGGCACTGAAGCTTTCTTT
TRBJ1-1,NA,NA,TRBV2,CASNGGRGTEAFF,TGTGCCAGCAATGGGGGCAGGGGCACTGAAGCTTTCTTT
TRBJ1-4,TRBD1,NA,TRBV6-5,CASSTQGVYSGKLFF,TGTGCCAGCAGTACACAGGGGGTTTATAGCGGAAAACTGTTTTTT
TRBJ1-1,NA,NA,TRBV7-2,CASSSRMNTEAFF,TGTGCCAGCAGCTCGCGGATGAACACTGAAGCTTTCTTT
TRBJ1-6,TRBD1,NA,TRBV9,CASSVGGFSTGGSPLHF,TGTGCCAGCAGCGTCGGCGGGTTCTCGACAGGGGGCTCACCCCTCCACTTT
TRBJ1-5,TRBD1,NA,TRBV28,CASSLAGTGVHRNQPQHF,TGTGCCAGCAGTCTAGCCGGGACAGGGGTCCACCGCAATCAGCCCCAGCATTTT
TRBJ1-5,TRBD1,NA,TRBV3-1/TRBV3-2,CASSPRGWTGGNSNQPQHF,TGTGCCAGCAGCCCCCGGGGCTGGACAGGGGGCAATAGCAATCAGCCCCAGCATTTT
TRBJ1-2,TRBD1,NA,TRBV19,CASIGRQGANYGYTF,TGTGCCAGTATCGGCCGACAGGGGGCTAACTATGGCTACACCTTC
TRBJ1-2,NA,NA,TRBV14,CASSQLIANYGYTF,TGTGCCAGCAGCCAACTCATAGCTAACTATGGCTACACCTTC
TRBJ1-3,TRBD1,NA,TRBV7-9,CASSTGTGNANTIYF,TGTGCCAGCAGCACAGGGACAGGGAACGCAAACACCATATATTTT
TRBJ2-7,NA,NA,TRBV19,CASSHGESYEQYF,TGTGCCAGTAGTCATGGAGAGTCCTACGAGCAGTACTTC
TRBJ1-3,NA,NA,TRBV6-1,CASSENRISDRGNTIYF,TGTGCCAGCAGTGAAAACAGAATAAGTGACCGTGGAAACACCATATATTTT
TRBJ2-1,TRBD2,NA,TRBV7-2,CASSQPFGGRDEQFF,TGTGCCAGCAGTCAGCCGTTTGGGGGGAGGGATGAGCAGTTCTTC
TRBJ2-2,NA,NA,TRBV20-1,CSASLGPLALRNGELFF,TGCAGTGCTAGTTTGGGCCCACTCGCCCTCAGAAACGGGGAGCTGTTTTTT
TRBJ1-2,TRBD1,NA,TRBV7-8,CASSLNRDRVIGYTF,TGTGCCAGCAGCTTAAACCGGGACAGGGTAATCGGCTACACCTTC
TRBJ1-3,NA,few,TRBV4-3,CASSPSAGGTGNTIYF,TGCGCCAGCAGCCCTTCGGCGGGGGGAACTGGAAACACCATATATTTT
TRBJ1-5,NA,NA,TRBV6-4,CASSGHVGYNQPQHF,TGTGCCAGCAGTGGCCACGTCGGGTACAATCAGCCCCAGCATTTT
TRBJ1-2,TRBD1,NA,TRBV6-5,CASSYRGQGNYGYTF,TGTGCCAGCAGTTACCGGGGACAGGGTAACTATGGCTACACCTTC
TRBJ1-2,NA,NA,TRBV6-2/TRBV6-3,CASSYGGGLNYGYTF,TGTGCCAGCAGTTACGGCGGGGGCCTTAACTATGGCTACACCTTC